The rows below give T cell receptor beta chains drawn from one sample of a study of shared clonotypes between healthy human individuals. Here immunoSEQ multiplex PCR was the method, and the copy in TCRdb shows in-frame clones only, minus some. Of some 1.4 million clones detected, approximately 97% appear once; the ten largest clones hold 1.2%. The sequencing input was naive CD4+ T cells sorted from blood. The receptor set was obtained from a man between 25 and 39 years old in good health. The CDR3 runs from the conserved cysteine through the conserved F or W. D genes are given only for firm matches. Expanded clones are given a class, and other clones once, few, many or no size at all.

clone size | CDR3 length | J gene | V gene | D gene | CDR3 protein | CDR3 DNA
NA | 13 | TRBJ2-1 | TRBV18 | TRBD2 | CASSPLADNEQFF | TGTGCCAGCTCGCCACTAGCGGACAATGAGCAGTTCTTC
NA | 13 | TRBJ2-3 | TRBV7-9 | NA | CASSLIRDTREYF | TGTGCCAGCAGCCTGATTCGGGACACGAGAGAGTATTTT
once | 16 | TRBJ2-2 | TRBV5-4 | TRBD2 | CASSISGRRSTGELFF | TGTGCCAGCAGCATAAGCGGGAGGCGGAGCACCGGGGAGCTGTTTTTT
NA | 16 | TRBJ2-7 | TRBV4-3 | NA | CASSLSLAPLSYEQYF | TGCGCCAGCAGCCTTAGTTTGGCCCCACTCTCCTACGAGCAGTACTTC
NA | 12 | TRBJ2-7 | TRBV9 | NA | CASSVGGDEQYF | TGTGCCAGCAGCGTAGGAGGGGACGAGCAGTACTTC
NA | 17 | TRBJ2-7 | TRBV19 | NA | CASSSRRIGKQRRQQYF | TGTGCCAGTAGTTCTCGCCGGATCGGGAAACAACGGAGGCAGCAGTACTTC
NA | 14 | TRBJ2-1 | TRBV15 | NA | CATSRTGDFDEQFF | TGTGCCACCAGCAGAACCGGAGATTTCGATGAGCAGTTCTTC
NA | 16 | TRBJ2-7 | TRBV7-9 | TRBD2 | CASSLGAGLGFHEQYF | TGTGCCAGCAGCTTAGGAGCGGGACTAGGGTTCCACGAGCAGTACTTC
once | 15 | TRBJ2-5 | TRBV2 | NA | CASTTQGFDQETQYF | TGTGCCAGCACCACTCAGGGTTTTGACCAAGAGACCCAGTACTTC
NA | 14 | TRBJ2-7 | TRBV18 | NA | CASSSAGVDYEQYF | TGTGCCAGCTCATCCGCTGGGGTTGACTACGAGCAGTACTTC
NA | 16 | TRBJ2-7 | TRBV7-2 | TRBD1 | CASSLARTGLPYEQYF | TGTGCCAGCAGCTTAGCCAGGACAGGTCTACCCTACGAGCAGTACTTC
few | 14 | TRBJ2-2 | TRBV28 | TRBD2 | CASLSGGNTGELFF | TGTGCCAGCCTGAGCGGGGGGAACACCGGGGAGCTGTTTTTT
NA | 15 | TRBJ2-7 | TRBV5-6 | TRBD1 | CASSLIGTGVYEQYF | TGTGCCAGCAGCCTTATTGGGACAGGGGTTTACGAGCAGTACTTC
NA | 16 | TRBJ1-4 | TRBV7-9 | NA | CASSFGLSFRDEKLFF | TGTGCCAGCAGCTTTGGGTTATCATTTCGCGACGAAAAACTGTTTTTT
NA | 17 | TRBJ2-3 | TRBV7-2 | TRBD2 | CASSFPRFLGGTDTQYF | TGTGCCAGCAGCTTCCCCCGGTTCCTGGGAGGGACAGATACGCAGTATTTT
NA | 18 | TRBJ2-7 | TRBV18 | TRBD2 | CASSRVPGLAGGPNEQYF | TGTGCCAGCTCACGAGTCCCGGGACTAGCGGGAGGGCCGAATGAGCAGTACTTC
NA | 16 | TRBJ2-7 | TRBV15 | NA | CATSRDYAGVVYEQYF | TGTGCCACCAGCAGAGATTATGCAGGGGTGGTGTACGAGCAGTACTTC
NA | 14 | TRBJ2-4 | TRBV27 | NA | CASSFRLAKNIQYF | TGTGCCAGCAGTTTTCGGCTAGCCAAAAACATTCAGTACTTC
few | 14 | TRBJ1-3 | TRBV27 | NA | CASSFVGSGNTIYF | TGTGCCAGCAGTTTTGTAGGCTCTGGAAACACCATATATTTT
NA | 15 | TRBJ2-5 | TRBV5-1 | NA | CASSLVSRTQETQYF | TGCGCCAGCAGCTTGGTCTCCAGGACCCAAGAGACCCAGTACTTC
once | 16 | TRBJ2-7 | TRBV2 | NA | CASRASWLAGGEEQYF | TGTGCCAGCAGAGCCTCGTGGCTAGCTGGGGGTGAGGAGCAGTACTTC
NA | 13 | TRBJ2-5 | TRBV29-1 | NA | CSVAGPRGETQYF | TGCAGCGTAGCCGGACCGAGGGGAGAGACCCAGTACTTC
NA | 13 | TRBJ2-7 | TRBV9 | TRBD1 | CASSVEGGHEQYF | TGTGCCAGCAGCGTAGAAGGGGGCCACGAGCAGTACTTC
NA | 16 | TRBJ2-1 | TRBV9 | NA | CASSGLNSRAYNEQFF | TGTGCCAGCAGCGGACTTAACAGCCGCGCCTACAATGAGCAGTTCTTC
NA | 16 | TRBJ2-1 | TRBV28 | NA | CASSTPWGSSLNEQFF | TGTGCCAGTAGTACCCCATGGGGGTCCTCTCTGAATGAGCAGTTCTTC
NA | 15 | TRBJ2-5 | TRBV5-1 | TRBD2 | CASGPGTSGSGTQYF | TGCGCCAGCGGACCGGGGACTAGCGGGAGTGGGACCCAGTACTTC
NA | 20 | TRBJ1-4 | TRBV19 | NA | CASSMWLGANSLATNEKLFF | TGTGCCAGTAGTATGTGGTTAGGAGCCAACTCTCTAGCAACTAATGAAAAACTGTTTTTT
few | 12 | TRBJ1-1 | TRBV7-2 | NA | CASSPRDTRAFF | TGTGCCAGCAGCCCACGGGACACAAGAGCTTTCTTT
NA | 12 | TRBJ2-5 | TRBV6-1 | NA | CAARRGRETQYF | TGTGCCGCCCGGCGGGGCCGAGAGACCCAGTACTTC
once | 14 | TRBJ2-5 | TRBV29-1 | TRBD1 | CSVERSRGRETQYF | TGCAGCGTTGAGAGATCAAGGGGGCGGGAGACCCAGTACTTC
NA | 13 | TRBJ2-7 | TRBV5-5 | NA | CASSLTDSYEQYF | TGTGCCAGCAGCTTGACAGATTCCTACGAGCAGTACTTC
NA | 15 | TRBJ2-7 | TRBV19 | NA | CASKTREGFSGEQYF | TGTGCCAGTAAGACCCGAGAGGGATTCTCGGGCGAGCAGTACTTC
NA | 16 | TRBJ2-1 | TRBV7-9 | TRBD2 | CASSLPTSGRNNEQFF | TGTGCCAGCAGCTTACCCACTAGCGGGAGAAACAATGAGCAGTTCTTC
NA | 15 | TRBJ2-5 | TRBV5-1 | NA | CASSLAPTEGETQYF | TGCGCCAGCAGCTTGGCTCCGACAGAGGGAGAGACCCAGTACTTC
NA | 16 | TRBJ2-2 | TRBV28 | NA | CASSSQTEPNTGELFF | TGTGCCAGCAGTTCCCAGACAGAACCGAACACCGGGGAGCTGTTTTTT
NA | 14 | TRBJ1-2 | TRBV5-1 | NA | CASSLAGTWDGYTF | TGCGCCAGCAGCTTGGCCGGGACCTGGGATGGCTACACCTTC
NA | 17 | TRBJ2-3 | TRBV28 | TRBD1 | CASLPAGGQTSTDTQYF | TGTGCCAGCTTACCCGCAGGGGGCCAAACTAGCACAGATACGCAGTATTTT
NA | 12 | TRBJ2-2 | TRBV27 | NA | CASSSRWRGAVF | TGTGCCAGCAGTTCTAGGTGGCGGGGAGCTGTTTTT
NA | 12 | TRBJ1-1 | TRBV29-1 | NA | CSVRTENTEAFF | TGCAGCGTTAGGACCGAGAACACTGAAGCTTTCTTT
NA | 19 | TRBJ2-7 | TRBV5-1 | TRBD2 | CASSPKTSGRIDYYYEQYF | TGCGCCAGCAGTCCCAAGACTAGCGGGAGAATTGACTACTACTACGAGCAGTACTTC
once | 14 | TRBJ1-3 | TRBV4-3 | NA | CASSPAGDGNTIYF | TGCGCCAGCAGCCCAGCGGGTGATGGAAACACCATATATTTT
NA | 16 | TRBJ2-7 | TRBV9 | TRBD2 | CASSATGTSASYEQYF | TGTGCCAGCAGCGCAACCGGGACTAGCGCCTCCTACGAGCAGTACTTC
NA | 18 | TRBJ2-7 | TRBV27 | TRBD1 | CASSETGVFTRGSYEQYF | TGTGCCAGCAGTGAGACAGGGGTTTTTACAAGGGGATCCTACGAGCAGTACTTC
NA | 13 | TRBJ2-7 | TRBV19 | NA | CASSIAGAIEQYF | TGTGCCAGTAGTATAGCGGGAGCTATCGAGCAGTACTTC
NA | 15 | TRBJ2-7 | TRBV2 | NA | CARQGGRTFSSEQYF | TGTGCTCGACAGGGCGGGAGAACATTTTCTTCCGAGCAGTACTTC
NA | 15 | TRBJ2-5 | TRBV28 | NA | CASSPYRGGSETQYF | TGTGCCAGCAGTCCCTACAGGGGGGGAAGCGAGACCCAGTACTTC
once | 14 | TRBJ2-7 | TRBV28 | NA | CASSLSGTSYEQYF | TGTGCCAGCAGTTTATCGGGCACCTCCTACGAGCAGTACTTC
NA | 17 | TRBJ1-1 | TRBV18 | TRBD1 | CASSPPGTAIMNTEAFF | TGTGCCAGCTCACCACCCGGGACAGCTATTATGAACACTGAAGCTTTCTTT
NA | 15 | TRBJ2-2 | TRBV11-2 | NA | CASSLVLAGTGELFF | TGTGCCAGCAGCTTAGTACTAGCTGGCACCGGGGAGCTGTTTTTT
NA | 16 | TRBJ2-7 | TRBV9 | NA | CASSVGRDPTRAEQYF | TGTGCCAGCAGCGTAGGACGAGACCCTACTCGGGCCGAGCAGTACTTC
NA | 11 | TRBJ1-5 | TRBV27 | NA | CASSLYQPQHF | TGTGCCAGCAGTTTATATCAGCCCCAGCATTTT
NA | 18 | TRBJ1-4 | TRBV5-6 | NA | CASSLAGLSTSPNEKLFF | TGTGCCAGCAGCTTGGCCGGCTTAAGTACCTCGCCTAATGAAAAACTGTTTTTT
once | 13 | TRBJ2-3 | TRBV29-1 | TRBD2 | CSTRTSGRDTQYF | TGCAGCACCCGGACTAGCGGGAGAGATACGCAGTATTTT
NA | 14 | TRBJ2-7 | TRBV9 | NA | CASSVDSTSYEQYF | TGTGCCAGCAGCGTAGACAGTACCTCCTACGAGCAGTACTTC